The T cell receptor beta chain described here comes from a study of cytomegalovirus exposure and HLA in healthy donors. 60 Vbeta and 13 Jbeta primers were used in PCR. TCRdb keeps only in-frame clones here, not all; method: immunoSEQ multiplex PCR. The data show 90,000 to 150,000 clones, roughly 80% seen once. Study-level results: CMV serostatus was the only immune exposure information that was available. TCR beta chains associated with HLA were, in a later analysis, more clonally expanded than equally common others.

Germline-derived CDR1 and CDR2 are MNHNS and SASEGT. This CDR3 has 14 amino acids. Unmatched junction bases numbered 3, after V lost 4 bases and J lost 1 base. Concerning this clone: The antigen is not known.

The TCR was taken from a woman aged 25 to 39 in good health and CMV-seropositive. Source material: PBMCs. The chain carries TRBV6-1 and TRBJ1-1; TRBD1 agrees at 7 bases. The CDR3 protein is CASSGTGGNTEAFF. In DNA form, the CDR3 reads TGTGCCAGCAGTGGGACAGGAGGGAACACTGAAGCTTTCTTT.